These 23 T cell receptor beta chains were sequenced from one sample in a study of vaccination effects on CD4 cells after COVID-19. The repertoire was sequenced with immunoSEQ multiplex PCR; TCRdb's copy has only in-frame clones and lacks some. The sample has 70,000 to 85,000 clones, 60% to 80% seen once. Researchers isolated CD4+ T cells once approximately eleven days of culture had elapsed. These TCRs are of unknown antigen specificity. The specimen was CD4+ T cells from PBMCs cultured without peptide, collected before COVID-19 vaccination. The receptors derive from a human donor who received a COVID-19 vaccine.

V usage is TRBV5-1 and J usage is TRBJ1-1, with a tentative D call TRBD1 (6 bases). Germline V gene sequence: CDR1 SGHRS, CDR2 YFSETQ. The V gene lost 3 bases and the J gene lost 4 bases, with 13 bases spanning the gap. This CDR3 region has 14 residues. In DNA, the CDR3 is TGCGCCAGCAGCTCAACAGGGTTTTCCACTGAAGCTTTCTTT. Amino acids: CASSSTGFSTEAFF.

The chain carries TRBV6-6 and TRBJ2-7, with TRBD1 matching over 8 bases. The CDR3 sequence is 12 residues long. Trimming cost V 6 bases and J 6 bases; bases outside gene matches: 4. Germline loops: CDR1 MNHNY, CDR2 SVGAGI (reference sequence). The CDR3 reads CASRGQGVEQYV. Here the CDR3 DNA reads TGTGCCAGCAGAGGACAGGGAGTCGAGCAGTACGTC.

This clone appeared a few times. CDR3 nucleotide sequence: TGTGCCAGCAGCGCTAGCGACAGGGGGCGAAACACCGGGGAGCTGTTTTTT. This gives the protein CASSASDRGRNTGELFF. The rearrangement uses TRBV13 and TRBJ2-2; 10 positions match TRBD1. The germline CDR1 and CDR2 sequences are PRHDT and FYEKMQ (reference sequence). The CDR3 consists of 17 residues. Trimming removed 5 bases from V and 2 bases from J; junction bases left unmatched: 8.

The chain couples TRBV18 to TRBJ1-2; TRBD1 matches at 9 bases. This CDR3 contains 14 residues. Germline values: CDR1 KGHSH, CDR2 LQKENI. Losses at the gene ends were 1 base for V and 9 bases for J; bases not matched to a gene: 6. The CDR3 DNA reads TGTGCCAGCTCACCACAACGACAGGGGGATAGCTACACCTTC. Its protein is CASSPQRQGDSYTF.

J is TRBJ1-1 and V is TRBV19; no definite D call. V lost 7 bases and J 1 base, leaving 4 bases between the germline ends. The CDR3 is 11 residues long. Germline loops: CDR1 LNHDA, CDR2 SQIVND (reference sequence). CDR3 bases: TGTGCCAGTAATAGGAACACTGAAGCTTTCTTT. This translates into CASNRNTEAFF. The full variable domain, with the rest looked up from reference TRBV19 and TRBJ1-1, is DGGITQSPKYLFRKEGQNVTLSCEQNLNHDAMYWYRQDPGQGLRLIYYSQIVNDFQKGDIAEGYSVSREKKESFPLTVTSAQKNPTAFYLCASNRNTEAFFGQGTRLTVV.

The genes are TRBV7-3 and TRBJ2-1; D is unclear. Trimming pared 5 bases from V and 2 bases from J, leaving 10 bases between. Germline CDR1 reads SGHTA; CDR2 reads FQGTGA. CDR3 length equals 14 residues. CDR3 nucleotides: TGTGCCAGCAGCCTAGGACGGGCCTACAATGAGCAGTTCTTC. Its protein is CASSLGRAYNEQFF.

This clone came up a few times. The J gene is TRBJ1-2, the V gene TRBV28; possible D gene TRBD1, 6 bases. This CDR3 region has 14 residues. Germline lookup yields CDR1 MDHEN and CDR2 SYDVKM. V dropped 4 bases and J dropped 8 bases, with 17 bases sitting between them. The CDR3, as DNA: TGTGCCAGCAGTTCCAACGGACAGTTTGGCGGCTACACCTTC. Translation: CASSSNGQFGGYTF.

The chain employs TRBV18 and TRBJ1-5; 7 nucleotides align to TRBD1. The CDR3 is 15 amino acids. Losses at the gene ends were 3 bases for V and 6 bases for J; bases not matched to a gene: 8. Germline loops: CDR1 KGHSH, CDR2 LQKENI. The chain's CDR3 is CASSPADRAGQPQHF. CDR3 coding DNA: TGTGCCAGCTCACCGGCAGACAGGGCAGGTCAGCCCCAGCATTTT.

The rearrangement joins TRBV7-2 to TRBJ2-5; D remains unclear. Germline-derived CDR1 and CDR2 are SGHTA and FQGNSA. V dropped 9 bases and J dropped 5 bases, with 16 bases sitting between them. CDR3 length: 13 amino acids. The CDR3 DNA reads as TGTGCCAGTCGACCCGGTTCCCGGGAGACCCAGTACTTC. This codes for CASRPGSRETQYF.

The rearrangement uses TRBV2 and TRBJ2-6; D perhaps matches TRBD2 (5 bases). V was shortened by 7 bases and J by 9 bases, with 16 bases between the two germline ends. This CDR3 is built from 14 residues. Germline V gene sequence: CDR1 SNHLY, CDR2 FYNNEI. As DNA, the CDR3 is TGTGCCAGCAACCCACAACTAGACGGCAACGTCCTGACTTTC. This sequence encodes CASNPQLDGNVLTF. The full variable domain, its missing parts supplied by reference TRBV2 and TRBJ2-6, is EPEVTQTPSHQVTQMGQEVILRCVPISNHLYFYWYRQILGQKVEFLVSFYNNEISEKSEIFDDQFSVERPDGSNFTLKIRSTKLEDSAMYFCASNPQLDGNVLTFGAGSRLTVL.

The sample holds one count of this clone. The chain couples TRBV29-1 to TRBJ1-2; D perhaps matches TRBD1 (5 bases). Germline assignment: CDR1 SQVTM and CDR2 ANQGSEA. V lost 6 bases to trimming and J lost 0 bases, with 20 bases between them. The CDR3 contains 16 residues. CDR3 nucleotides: TGCAGCGTAGACAAGGGGACCCCCCGGTCTAACTATGGCTACACCTTC. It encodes CSVDKGTPRSNYGYTF.

CDR3 sequence (DNA): TGTGCCACCAGCAGAATGGGGGGCAATCAGCCCCAGCATTTT. Protein: CATSRMGGNQPQHF. The chain uses TRBV15 and TRBJ1-5; TRBD1 might be the D (5 bases). Trimming left V 2 bases short and J 2 bases short, with 7 bases between. The CDR3 totals 14 residues. Looked up from germline, CDR1 is LNHNV and CDR2 is YYDKDF (reference sequence).

CDR3: CASSPDRFSGNTIYF. The CDR3 nucleotides read TGTGCCAGCAGTCCAGACAGGTTCTCTGGAAACACCATATATTTT. The rearrangement links TRBV6-5 to TRBJ1-3, with D perhaps TRBD1 (6 bases). This CDR3 is 15 amino acids long. CDR1 and CDR2 (germline): MNHEY, SVGAGI. Between the trimmed V and J ends, which lost 5 bases and 0 bases, there was a span of 11 bases.

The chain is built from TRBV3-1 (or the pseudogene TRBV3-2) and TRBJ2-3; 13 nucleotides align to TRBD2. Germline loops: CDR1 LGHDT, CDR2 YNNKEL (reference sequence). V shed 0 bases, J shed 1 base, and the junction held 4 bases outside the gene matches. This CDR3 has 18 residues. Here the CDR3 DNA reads TGTGCCAGCAGCCAAGATGGGACTAGCGGGGTTCGCACAGATACGCAGTATTTT. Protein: CASSQDGTSGVRTDTQYF.

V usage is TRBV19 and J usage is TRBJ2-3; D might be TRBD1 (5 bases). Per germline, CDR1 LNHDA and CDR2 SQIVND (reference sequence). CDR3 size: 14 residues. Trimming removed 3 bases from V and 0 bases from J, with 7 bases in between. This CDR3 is CASSMRQSTDTQYF. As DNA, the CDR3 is TGTGCCAGTAGTATGCGACAGAGCACAGATACGCAGTATTTT.

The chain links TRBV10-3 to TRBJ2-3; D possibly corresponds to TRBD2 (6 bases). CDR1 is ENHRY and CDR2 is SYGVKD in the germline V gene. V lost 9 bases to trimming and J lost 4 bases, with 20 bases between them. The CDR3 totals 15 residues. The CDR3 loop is CAIRVAGRHSDTQYF. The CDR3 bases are TGTGCCATAAGGGTGGCAGGGAGGCATTCAGATACGCAGTATTTT.

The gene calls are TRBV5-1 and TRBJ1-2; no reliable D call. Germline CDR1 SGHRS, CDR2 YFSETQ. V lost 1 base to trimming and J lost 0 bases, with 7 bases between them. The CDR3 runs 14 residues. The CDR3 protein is CASSLNSANYGYTF. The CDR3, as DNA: TGCGCCAGCAGCTTGAACTCAGCTAACTATGGCTACACCTTC.

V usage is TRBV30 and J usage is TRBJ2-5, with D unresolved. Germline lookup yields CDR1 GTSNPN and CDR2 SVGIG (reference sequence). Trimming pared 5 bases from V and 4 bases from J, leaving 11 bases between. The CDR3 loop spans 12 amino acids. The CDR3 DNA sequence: TGTGCCTGGGGTCCCGGGCTAGAGACCCAGTACTTC. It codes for CAWGPGLETQYF.

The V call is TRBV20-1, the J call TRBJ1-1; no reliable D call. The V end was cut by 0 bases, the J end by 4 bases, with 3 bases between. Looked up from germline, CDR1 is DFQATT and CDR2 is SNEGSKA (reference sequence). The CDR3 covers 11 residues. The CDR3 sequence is CSARESTEAFF. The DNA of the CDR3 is TGCAGTGCTAGAGAATCCACTGAAGCTTTCTTT.

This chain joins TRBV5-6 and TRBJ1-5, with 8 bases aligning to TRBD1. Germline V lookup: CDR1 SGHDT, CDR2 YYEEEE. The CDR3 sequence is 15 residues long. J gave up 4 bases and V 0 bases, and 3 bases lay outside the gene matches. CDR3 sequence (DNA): TGTGCCAGCAGCTTGGCGGACAGGGAGAATCAGCCCCAGCATTTT. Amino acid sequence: CASSLADRENQPQHF.

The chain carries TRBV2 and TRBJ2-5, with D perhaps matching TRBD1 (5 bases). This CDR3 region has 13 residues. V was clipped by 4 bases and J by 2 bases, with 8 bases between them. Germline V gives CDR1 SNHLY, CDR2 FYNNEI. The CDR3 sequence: CASSGDSQETQYF. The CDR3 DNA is TGTGCCAGCAGTGGAGACAGTCAAGAGACCCAGTACTTC.

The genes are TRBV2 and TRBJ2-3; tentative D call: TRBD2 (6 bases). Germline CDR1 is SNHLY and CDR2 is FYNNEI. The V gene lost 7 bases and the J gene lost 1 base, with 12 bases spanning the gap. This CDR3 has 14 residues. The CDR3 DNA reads TGTGCCAGCATGGCCCAGCGGGGCACAGATACGCAGTATTTT. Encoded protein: CASMAQRGTDTQYF.

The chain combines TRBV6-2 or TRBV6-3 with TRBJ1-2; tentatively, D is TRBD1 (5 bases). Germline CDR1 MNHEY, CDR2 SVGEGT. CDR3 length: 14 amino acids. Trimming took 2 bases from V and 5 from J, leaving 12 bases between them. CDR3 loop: CASSYVQGGYGYTF. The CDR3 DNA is TGTGCCAGCAGTTACGTTCAGGGTGGATATGGCTACACCTTC.